These T cell receptor beta chains were read from a single sample in a study of blood T cell repertoires in COVID-19. Assay: immunoSEQ multiplex PCR; the TCRdb copy retains only in-frame clones and omits some. This sample has around 250,000 clones; approximately 83% occur once, and the top ten carry about 1.9%. Sample: PBMCs or T cells enriched from blood (not recorded which). All receptors come from a woman aged 45-60 years who had recovered from COVID-19. CDR3s include the opening cysteine and the closing phenylalanine or tryptophan. D genes are given only for firm matches. Expanded clones are given a class, and other clones once, few, many or no size at all.

v_gene	abundance	j_gene	d_gene	CDR3aa	CDR3nt
TRBV20-1	NA	TRBJ2-1	NA	CSAIRSSEQFF	TGCAGTGCTATTCGGAGCAGTGAGCAGTTCTTC
TRBV2	few	TRBJ2-2	TRBD2	CASGGLAGELFF	TGTGCCAGCGGTGGACTAGCCGGGGAGCTGTTTTTT
TRBV7-9	NA	TRBJ2-2	NA	CASSLMGSITGELFF	TGTGCCAGCAGCTTAATGGGGAGTATCACCGGGGAGCTGTTTTTT
TRBV28	NA	TRBJ1-5	NA	CASSFRIDQPQHF	TGTGCCAGCAGTTTCAGGATCGATCAGCCCCAGCATTTT
TRBV11-2	NA	TRBJ1-3	TRBD1	CASSLGQLDREGNTIYF	TGTGCCAGCAGCTTAGGCCAGTTGGACAGGGAAGGAAACACCATATATTTT
TRBV10-3	few	TRBJ2-2	NA	CAIRGDTGTGELFF	TGTGCCATCAGGGGGGACACCGGGACCGGGGAGCTGTTTTTT
TRBV10-1	NA	TRBJ2-7	TRBD2	CASSESGGGWEQYF	TGCGCCAGCAGTGAGTCCGGGGGGGGCTGGGAGCAGTACTTC
TRBV6-1	NA	TRBJ1-2	NA	CASSEGLQGYGYTF	TGTGCCAGCAGTGAAGGGCTACAGGGCTATGGCTACACCTTC
TRBV6-5	NA	TRBJ2-7	TRBD1	CASSPGQGVTYEQYF	TGTGCCAGCAGTCCGGGACAGGGGGTAACCTACGAGCAGTACTTC
TRBV7-9	NA	TRBJ2-3	TRBD2	CASSLLAGYSSTDTQYF	TGTGCCAGCAGCTTACTAGCGGGATATTCTAGCACAGATACGCAGTATTTT
TRBV28	NA	TRBJ2-2	TRBD2	CASNTWEGANTGELFF	TGTGCCAGCAACACCTGGGAGGGAGCGAACACCGGGGAGCTGTTTTTT
TRBV2	NA	TRBJ1-2	TRBD1	CASSLPGDRNGYTF	TGTGCCAGCAGTCTTCCCGGGGACAGAAATGGCTACACCTTC
TRBV5-1	NA	TRBJ2-2	TRBD2	CATTWEGTGELFF	TGCGCCACCACCTGGGAGGGCACCGGGGAGCTGTTTTTT
TRBV5-4	NA	TRBJ1-2	TRBD1	CASSSRDRDIYGYTF	TGTGCCAGCAGCTCCCGGGACAGGGACATCTATGGCTACACCTTC
TRBV4-2	NA	TRBJ2-3	TRBD2	CASSPLIAGFTDTQYF	TGTGCCAGCAGCCCCCTGATAGCGGGTTTCACAGATACGCAGTATTTT
TRBV28	NA	TRBJ1-2	NA	CASSLSVVGYTF	TGTGCCAGCAGTTTATCTGTAGTTGGCTACACCTTC
TRBV6-5	NA	TRBJ1-2	NA	CASSYSGGDGYTF	TGTGCCAGCAGTTACTCGGGGGGAGATGGCTACACCTTC
TRBV6-5	NA	TRBJ1-6	TRBD1	CASSPRQGVSPLHF	TGTGCCAGCAGTCCGAGACAGGGAGTTTCACCCCTCCACTTT
TRBV7-2	NA	TRBJ1-1	TRBD1	CASSSDRRTEAFF	TGTGCCAGCAGCTCGGACAGGAGGACTGAAGCTTTCTTT
TRBV28	NA	TRBJ2-7	TRBD2	CASRLSGSLYEQYF	TGTGCCAGCAGACTTAGCGGGAGCTTATACGAGCAGTACTTC
TRBV27	NA	TRBJ1-6	NA	CASSFNNPQGNSPLHF	TGTGCCAGCAGTTTTAACAATCCACAGGGAAATTCACCCCTCCACTTT
TRBV2	NA	TRBJ1-5	NA	CASNGVGSDQPQHF	TGTGCCAGCAACGGGGTGGGCTCGGATCAGCCCCAGCATTTT
TRBV14	NA	TRBJ2-4	NA	CASSQGGNIQYF	TGTGCCAGCAGCCAAGGAGGGAACATTCAGTACTTC
TRBV10-1	NA	TRBJ1-6	TRBD1	CASSDQSGQGNEDLNSPLHF	TGCGCCAGCAGTGATCAATCGGGACAGGGGAATGAAGACCTTAATTCACCCCTCCACTTT
TRBV7-9	NA	TRBJ1-1	TRBD1	CASSLETGGTEAFF	TGTGCCAGCAGCTTAGAGACAGGGGGCACTGAAGCTTTCTTT
TRBV19	NA	TRBJ1-3	NA	CASTETGLSGNTIYF	TGTGCCAGTACCGAGACCGGGTTATCTGGAAACACCATATATTTT
TRBV19	once	TRBJ1-6	NA	CASSMAGSNSPLHF	TGTGCCAGTAGTATGGCCGGGAGCAATTCACCCCTCCACTTT
TRBV2	NA	TRBJ1-2	NA	CASSEARDGYTF	TGTGCCAGCAGTGAAGCGCGAGATGGCTACACCTTC
TRBV6-5	few	TRBJ1-5	NA	CASSYSGRGQPQHF	TGTGCCAGCAGTTACTCAGGGAGGGGTCAGCCCCAGCATTTT
TRBV7-3	NA	TRBJ2-1	TRBD1	CASSTDRDNEQFF	TGTGCCAGCAGTACCGACAGGGACAATGAGCAGTTCTTC
TRBV18	NA	TRBJ2-2	TRBD2	CASSPGLAHTGELFF	TGTGCCAGCTCGCCGGGACTAGCGCACACCGGGGAGCTGTTTTTT
TRBV27	NA	TRBJ2-1	NA	CASRGGSSYNEQFF	TGTGCCAGCAGAGGGGGATCCTCCTACAATGAGCAGTTCTTC
TRBV6-5	NA	TRBJ2-2	NA	CASTTRRGTGELFF	TGTGCCAGTACGACTAGAAGAGGGACCGGGGAGCTGTTTTTT
TRBV21-1	NA	TRBJ2-7	NA	CASSLDGIAGEHEQYF	TGTGCCAGCAGCCTAGACGGAATAGCGGGAGAGCACGAGCAGTACTTC
TRBV6-4	once	TRBJ2-1	NA	CASSDSIGYPYNEQFF	TGTGCCAGCAGTGACTCGATCGGGTACCCCTACAATGAGCAGTTCTTC
TRBV18	NA	TRBJ2-7	NA	CASSPQYEQYF	TGTGCCAGCTCACCTCAGTACGAGCAGTACTTC
TRBV7-3	NA	TRBJ2-7	NA	CASSLSNQGEQYF	TGTGCCAGCAGCTTAAGCAATCAGGGGGAGCAGTACTTC
TRBV27	NA	TRBJ1-5	NA	CASSFGGLGMNQPQHF	TGTGCCAGCAGTTTCGGGGGTTTAGGAATGAATCAGCCCCAGCATTTT
TRBV10-3	NA	TRBJ2-3	TRBD2	CAISEPLAGESTDTQYF	TGTGCCATCAGTGAGCCCTTAGCGGGAGAAAGCACAGATACGCAGTATTTT
TRBV6-5	once	TRBJ2-7	TRBD1	CASSYSRGPVEQYF	TGTGCCAGCAGCTATAGCAGGGGGCCCGTGGAGCAGTACTTC
TRBV4-2	NA	TRBJ1-6	NA	CASSQAFGNSPLHF	TGTGCCAGCAGCCAAGCCTTCGGGAATTCACCCCTCCACTTT
TRBV27	NA	TRBJ1-5	NA	CASSKQGLGGQPQHF	TGTGCCAGCAGTAAACAGGGTCTAGGGGGTCAGCCCCAGCATTTT
TRBV7-6	NA	TRBJ2-5	TRBD2	CASSLAPSGSRETQYF	TGTGCCAGCAGCTTAGCGCCTAGCGGGAGCCGGGAGACCCAGTACTTC
TRBV5-5	few	TRBJ2-5	NA	CASSRTEETQYF	TGTGCCAGCAGCCGGACAGAAGAGACCCAGTACTTC
TRBV6-1	NA	TRBJ2-7	NA	CASSERGYEQYF	TGTGCCAGCAGTGAGAGAGGGTACGAGCAGTACTTC
TRBV19	many	TRBJ1-1	NA	CASSKRGQDTEAFF	TGTGCCAGTAGTAAGCGGGGGCAGGACACTGAAGCTTTCTTT
TRBV28	NA	TRBJ2-7	TRBD1	CASSSGQGSYEQYF	TGTGCCAGCAGTTCCGGACAGGGGTCCTACGAGCAGTACTTC
TRBV3-1/TRBV3-2	NA	TRBJ2-7	TRBD2	CASSPPGLAGAKQYF	TGTGCCAGCAGCCCCCCCGGGCTAGCGGGAGCTAAGCAGTACTTC
TRBV15	NA	TRBJ2-5	NA	CATSSGQEETQYF	TGTGCCACCAGCTCAGGGCAGGAGGAGACCCAGTACTTC
TRBV9	few	TRBJ1-2	NA	CASSPGEGMGGYTF	TGTGCCAGCAGCCCAGGGGAGGGGATGGGAGGCTACACCTTC
TRBV21-1	NA	TRBJ2-1	NA	CASSKESTGYDYNEQFF	TGTGCCAGCAGCAAAGAGTCGACAGGGTATGATTACAATGAGCAGTTCTTC
TRBV4-1	NA	TRBJ2-3	TRBD1	CASSHPDRGLLDTQYF	TGCGCCAGCAGCCACCCGGACAGGGGGCTATTAGATACGCAGTATTTT
TRBV6-5	NA	TRBJ2-7	TRBD1	CASSYNTGDEQYF	TGTGCCAGCAGTTACAACACAGGGGACGAGCAGTACTTC
TRBV19	once	TRBJ1-1	NA	CASNFGSFNTEAFF	TGTGCCAGTAATTTCGGGAGCTTCAACACTGAAGCTTTCTTT